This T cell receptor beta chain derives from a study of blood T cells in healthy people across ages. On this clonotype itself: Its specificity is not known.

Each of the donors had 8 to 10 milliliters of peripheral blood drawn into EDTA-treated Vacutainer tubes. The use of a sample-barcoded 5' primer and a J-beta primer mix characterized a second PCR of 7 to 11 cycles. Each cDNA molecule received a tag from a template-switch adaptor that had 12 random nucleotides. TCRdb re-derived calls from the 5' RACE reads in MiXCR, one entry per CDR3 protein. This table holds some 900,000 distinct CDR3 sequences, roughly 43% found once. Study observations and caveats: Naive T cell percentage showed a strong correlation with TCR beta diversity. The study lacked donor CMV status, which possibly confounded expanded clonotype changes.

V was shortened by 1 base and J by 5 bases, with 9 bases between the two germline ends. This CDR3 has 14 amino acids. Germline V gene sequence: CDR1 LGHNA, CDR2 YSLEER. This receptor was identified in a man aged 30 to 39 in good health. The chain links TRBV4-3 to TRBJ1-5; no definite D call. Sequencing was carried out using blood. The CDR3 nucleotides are TGCGCCAGCAGCCAAGGGAATCCCCATCAGCCCCAGCATTTT. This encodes CASSQGNPHQPQHF.